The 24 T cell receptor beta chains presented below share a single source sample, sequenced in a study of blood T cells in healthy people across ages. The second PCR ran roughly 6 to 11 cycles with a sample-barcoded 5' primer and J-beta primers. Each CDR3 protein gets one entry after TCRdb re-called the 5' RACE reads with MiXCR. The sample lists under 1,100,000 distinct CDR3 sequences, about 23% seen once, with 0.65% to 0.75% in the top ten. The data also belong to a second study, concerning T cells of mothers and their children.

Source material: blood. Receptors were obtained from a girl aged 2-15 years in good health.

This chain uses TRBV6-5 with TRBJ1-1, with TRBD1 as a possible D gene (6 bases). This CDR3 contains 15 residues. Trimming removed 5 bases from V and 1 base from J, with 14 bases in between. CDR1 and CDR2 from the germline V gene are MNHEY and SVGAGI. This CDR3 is CASSIYRDENTEAFF. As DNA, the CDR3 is TGTGCCAGCAGTATTTACAGGGATGAGAACACTGAAGCTTTCTTT.

CDR3: CASSADGGYNEQFF. The CDR3 DNA is TGTGCCAGCAGTGCCGACGGAGGCTACAATGAGCAGTTCTTC. The J gene is TRBJ2-1, the V gene TRBV2; perhaps TRBD2 as D (5 bases). This CDR3 has 14 amino acids. Trimming shortened V by 4 bases and J by 3 bases, and 10 bases separated the two germline ends. CDR1 SNHLY and CDR2 FYNNEI come from the germline V gene. The full variable domain, in which reference TRBV2 and TRBJ2-1 provide the parts outside the CDR3, is EPEVTQTPSHQVTQMGQEVILRCVPISNHLYFYWYRQILGQKVEFLVSFYNNEISEKSEIFDDQFSVERPDGSNFTLKIRSTKLEDSAMYFCASSADGGYNEQFFGPGTRLTVL.

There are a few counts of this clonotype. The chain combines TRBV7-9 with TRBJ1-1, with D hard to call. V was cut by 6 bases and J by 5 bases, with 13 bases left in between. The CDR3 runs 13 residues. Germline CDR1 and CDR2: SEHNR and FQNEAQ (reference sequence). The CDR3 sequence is CASSSMGGTEAFF. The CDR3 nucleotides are TGTGCCAGCAGTTCTATGGGCGGGACTGAAGCTTTCTTT. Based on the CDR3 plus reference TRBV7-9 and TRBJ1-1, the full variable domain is DTGVSQNPRHKITKRGQNVTFRCDPISEHNRLYWYRQTLGQGPEFLTYFQNEAQLEKSRLLSDRFSAERPKGSFSTLEIQRTEQGDSAMYLCASSSMGGTEAFFGQGTRLTVV.

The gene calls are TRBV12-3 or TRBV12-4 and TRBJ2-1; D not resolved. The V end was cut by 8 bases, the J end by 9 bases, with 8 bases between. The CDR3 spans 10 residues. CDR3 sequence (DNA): TGTGCCAGCGCTGTGGGTGAGCAGTTCTTC. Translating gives CASAVGEQFF.

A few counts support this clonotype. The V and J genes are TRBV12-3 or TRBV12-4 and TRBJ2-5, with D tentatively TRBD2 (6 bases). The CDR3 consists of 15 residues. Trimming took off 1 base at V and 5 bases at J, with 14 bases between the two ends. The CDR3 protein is CASSLEGYRGETQYF. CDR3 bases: TGTGCCAGCAGTTTAGAGGGATATCGGGGGGAGACCCAGTACTTC.

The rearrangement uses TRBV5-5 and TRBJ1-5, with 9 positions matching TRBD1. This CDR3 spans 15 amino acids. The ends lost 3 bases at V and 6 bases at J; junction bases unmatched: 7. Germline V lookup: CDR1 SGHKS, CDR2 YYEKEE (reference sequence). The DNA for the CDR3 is TGTGCCAGCAGCTCTCAAGAGGACAGGGGTCAGCCCCAGCATTTT. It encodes CASSSQEDRGQPQHF.

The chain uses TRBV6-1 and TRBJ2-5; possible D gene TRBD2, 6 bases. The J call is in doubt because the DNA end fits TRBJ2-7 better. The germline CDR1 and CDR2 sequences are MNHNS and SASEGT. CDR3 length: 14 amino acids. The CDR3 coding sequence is TGTGCCAGCAGTGAAAGGCGGGAATACTACGAGCAGTACTTC. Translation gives CASSERREYYEQYF.

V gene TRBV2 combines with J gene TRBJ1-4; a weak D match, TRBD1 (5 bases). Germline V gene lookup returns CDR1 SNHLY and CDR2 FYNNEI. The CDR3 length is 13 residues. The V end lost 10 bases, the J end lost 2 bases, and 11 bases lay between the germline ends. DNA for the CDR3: TGTGCCACCCAGGGAGGGACTAATGAAAAACTGTTTTTT. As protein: CATQGGTNEKLFF.

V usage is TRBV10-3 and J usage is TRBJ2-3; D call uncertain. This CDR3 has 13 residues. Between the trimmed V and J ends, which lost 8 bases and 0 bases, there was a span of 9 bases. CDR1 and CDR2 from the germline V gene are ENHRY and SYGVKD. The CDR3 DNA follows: TGTGCCATCCGGACCTTTAGCACAGATACGCAGTATTTT. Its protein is CAIRTFSTDTQYF.

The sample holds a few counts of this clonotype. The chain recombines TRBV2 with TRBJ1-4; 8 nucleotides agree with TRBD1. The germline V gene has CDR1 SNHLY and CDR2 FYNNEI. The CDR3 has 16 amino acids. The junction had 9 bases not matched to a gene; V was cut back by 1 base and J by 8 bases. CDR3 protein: CASSEVPGQVDEKLFF. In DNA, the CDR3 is TGTGCCAGCAGTGAAGTGCCGGGACAGGTGGACGAAAAACTGTTTTTT.

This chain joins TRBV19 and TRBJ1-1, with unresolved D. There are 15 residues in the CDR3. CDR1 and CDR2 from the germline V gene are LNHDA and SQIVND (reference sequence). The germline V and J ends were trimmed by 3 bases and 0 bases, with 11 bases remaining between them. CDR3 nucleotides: TGTGCCAGTAGTATCCAACAGCCGTTGAACACTGAAGCTTTCTTT. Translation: CASSIQQPLNTEAFF.

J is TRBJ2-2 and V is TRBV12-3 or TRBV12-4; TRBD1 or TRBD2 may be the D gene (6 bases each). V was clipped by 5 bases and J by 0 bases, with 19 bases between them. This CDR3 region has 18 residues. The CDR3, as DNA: TGTGCCAGCAGTCATCTTCTCGAGGGGGGAACGAACACCGGGGAGCTGTTTTTT. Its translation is CASSHLLEGGTNTGELFF.

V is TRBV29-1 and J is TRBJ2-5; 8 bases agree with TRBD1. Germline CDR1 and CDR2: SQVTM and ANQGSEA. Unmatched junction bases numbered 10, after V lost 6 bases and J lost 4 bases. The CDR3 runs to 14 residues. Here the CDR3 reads CSVDGQGGVETQYF. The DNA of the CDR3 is TGCAGCGTGGACGGACAGGGCGGGGTAGAGACCCAGTACTTC.

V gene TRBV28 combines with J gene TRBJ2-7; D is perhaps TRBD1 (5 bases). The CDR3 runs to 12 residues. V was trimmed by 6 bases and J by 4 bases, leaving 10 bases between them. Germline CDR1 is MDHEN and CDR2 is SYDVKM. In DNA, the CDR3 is TGTGCCAGCAGGGCAGGGCTTTACGAGCAGTACTTC. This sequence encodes CASRAGLYEQYF.

This CDR3 reads CASSSAGALQETQYF. In DNA, the CDR3 is TGTGCCAGCAGCTCAGCGGGGGCCTTACAAGAGACCCAGTACTTC. The rearrangement uses TRBV9 and TRBJ2-5; TRBD2 aligns across 8 bases. The germline V gene has CDR1 SGDLS and CDR2 YYNGEE. V dropped 4 bases and J dropped 2; count of bases not matched to a gene: 7. This CDR3 spans 15 amino acids.

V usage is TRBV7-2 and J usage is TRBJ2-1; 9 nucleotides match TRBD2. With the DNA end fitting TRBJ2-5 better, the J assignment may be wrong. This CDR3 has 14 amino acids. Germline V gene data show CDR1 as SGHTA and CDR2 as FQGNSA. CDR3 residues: CASRSSGVQETQYF. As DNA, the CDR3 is TGTGCCAGCAGGTCTAGCGGGGTCCAAGAGACCCAGTACTTC.

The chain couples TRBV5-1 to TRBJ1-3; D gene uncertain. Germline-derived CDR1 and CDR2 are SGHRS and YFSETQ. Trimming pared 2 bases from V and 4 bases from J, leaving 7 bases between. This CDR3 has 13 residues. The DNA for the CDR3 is TGCGCCAGCAGCTTTACGGTCGGAAACACCATATATTTT. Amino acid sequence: CASSFTVGNTIYF.

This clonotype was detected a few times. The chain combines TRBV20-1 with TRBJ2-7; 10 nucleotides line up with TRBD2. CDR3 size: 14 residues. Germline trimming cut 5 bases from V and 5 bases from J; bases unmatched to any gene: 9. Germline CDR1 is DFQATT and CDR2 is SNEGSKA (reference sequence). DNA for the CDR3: TGCAGTGCTCTCCCCGGGACTAGCGTCCACGAGCAGTACTTC. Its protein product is CSALPGTSVHEQYF.

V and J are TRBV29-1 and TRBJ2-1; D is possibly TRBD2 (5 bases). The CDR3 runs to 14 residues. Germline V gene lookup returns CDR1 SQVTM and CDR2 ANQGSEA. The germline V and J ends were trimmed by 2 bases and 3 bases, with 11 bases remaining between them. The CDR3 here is CSVELATVYNEQFF. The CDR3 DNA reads TGCAGCGTTGAACTAGCAACGGTCTACAATGAGCAGTTCTTC.

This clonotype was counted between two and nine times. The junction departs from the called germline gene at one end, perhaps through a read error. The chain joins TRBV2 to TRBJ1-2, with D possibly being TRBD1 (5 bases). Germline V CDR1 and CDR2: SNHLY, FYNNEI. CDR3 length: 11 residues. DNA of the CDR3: TGTGCCAGCGGGAGGGGCTATGGCTGCACCTTC. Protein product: CASGRGYGCTF.

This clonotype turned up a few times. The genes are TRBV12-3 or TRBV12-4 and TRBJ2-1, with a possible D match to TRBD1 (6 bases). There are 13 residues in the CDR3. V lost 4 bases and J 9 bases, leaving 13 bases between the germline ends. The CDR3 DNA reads TGTGCCAGCAGTTCTCGACAGGACGGTGAGCAGTTCTTC. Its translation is CASSSRQDGEQFF.

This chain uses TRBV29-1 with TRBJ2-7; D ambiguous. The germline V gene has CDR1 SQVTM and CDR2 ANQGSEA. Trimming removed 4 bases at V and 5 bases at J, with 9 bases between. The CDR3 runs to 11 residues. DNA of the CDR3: TGCAGCGTTGTTCCCCCAAACGAGCAGTACTTC. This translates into CSVVPPNEQYF.

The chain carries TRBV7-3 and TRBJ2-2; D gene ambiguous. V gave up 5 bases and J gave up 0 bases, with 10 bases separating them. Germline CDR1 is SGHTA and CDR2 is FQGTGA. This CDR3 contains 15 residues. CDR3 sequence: CASSPWASNTGELFF. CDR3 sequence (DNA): TGTGCCAGCAGCCCTTGGGCGTCGAACACCGGGGAGCTGTTTTTT. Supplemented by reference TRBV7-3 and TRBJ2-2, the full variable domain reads GAGVSQTPSNKVTEKGKYVELRCDPISGHTALYWYRQSLGQGPEFLIYFQGTGAADDSGLPNDRFFAVRPEGSVSTLKIQRTERGDSAVYLCASSPWASNTGELFFGEGSRLTVL.

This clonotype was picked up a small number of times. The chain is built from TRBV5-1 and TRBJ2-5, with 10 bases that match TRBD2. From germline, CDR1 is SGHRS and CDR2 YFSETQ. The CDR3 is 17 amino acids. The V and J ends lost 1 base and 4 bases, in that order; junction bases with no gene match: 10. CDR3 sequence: CASSLRVVSGRTETQYF. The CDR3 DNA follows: TGCGCCAGCAGCTTGAGGGTCGTTAGCGGGAGGACAGAGACCCAGTACTTC.